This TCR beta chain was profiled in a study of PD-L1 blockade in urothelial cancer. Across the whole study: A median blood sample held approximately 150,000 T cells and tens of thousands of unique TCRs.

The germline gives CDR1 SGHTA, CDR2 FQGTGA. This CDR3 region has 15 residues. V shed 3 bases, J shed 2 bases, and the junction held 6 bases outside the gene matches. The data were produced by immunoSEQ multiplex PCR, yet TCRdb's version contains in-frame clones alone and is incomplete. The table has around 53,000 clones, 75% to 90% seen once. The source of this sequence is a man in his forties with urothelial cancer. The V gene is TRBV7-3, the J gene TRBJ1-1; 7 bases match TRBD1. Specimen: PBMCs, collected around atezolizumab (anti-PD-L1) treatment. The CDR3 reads CASSLMGQFNTEAFF. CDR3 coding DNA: TGTGCCAGCAGCTTGATGGGACAGTTTAACACTGAAGCTTTCTTT.